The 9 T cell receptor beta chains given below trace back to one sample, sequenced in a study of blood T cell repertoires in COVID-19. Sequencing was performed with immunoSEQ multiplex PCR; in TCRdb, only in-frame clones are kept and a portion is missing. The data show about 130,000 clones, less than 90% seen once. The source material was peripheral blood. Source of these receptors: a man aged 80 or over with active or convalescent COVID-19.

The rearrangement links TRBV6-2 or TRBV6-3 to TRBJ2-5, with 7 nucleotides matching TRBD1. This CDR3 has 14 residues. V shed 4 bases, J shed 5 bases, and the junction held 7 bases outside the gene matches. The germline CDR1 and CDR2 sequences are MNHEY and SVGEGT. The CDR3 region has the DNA TGTGCCAGCAGTTCCCCAAGCAGGGGGGAGACCCAGTACTTC. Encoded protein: CASSSPSRGETQYF.

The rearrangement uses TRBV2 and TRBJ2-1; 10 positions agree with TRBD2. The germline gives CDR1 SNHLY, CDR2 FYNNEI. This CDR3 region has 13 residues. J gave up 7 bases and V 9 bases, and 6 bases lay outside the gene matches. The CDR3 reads CASKREGLNEQFF. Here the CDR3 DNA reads TGTGCCAGTAAGCGGGAGGGCCTAAATGAGCAGTTCTTC.

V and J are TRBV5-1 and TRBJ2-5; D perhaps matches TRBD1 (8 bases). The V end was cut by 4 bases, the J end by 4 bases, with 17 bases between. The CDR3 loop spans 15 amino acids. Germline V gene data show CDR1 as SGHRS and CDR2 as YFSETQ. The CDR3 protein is CASSERTGGGETQYF. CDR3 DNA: TGCGCCAGCAGCGAGCGAACAGGGGGGGGAGAGACCCAGTACTTC.

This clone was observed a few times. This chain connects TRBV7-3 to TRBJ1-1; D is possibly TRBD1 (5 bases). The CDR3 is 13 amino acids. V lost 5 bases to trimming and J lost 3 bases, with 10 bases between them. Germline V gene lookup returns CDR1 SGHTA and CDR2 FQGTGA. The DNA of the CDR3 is TGTGCCAGCAGCCCTAGGGGATACACTGAAGCTTTCTTT. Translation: CASSPRGYTEAFF. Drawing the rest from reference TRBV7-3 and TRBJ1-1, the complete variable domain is GAGVSQTPSNKVTEKGKYVELRCDPISGHTALYWYRQSLGQGPEFLIYFQGTGAADDSGLPNDRFFAVRPEGSVSTLKIQRTERGDSAVYLCASSPRGYTEAFFGQGTRLTVV.

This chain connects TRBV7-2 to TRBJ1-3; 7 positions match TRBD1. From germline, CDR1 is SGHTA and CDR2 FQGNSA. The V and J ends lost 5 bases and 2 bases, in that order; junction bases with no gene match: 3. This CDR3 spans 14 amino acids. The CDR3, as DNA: TGTGCCAGCAGCGAAGGGACAGCTGGAAACACCATATATTTT. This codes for CASSEGTAGNTIYF.

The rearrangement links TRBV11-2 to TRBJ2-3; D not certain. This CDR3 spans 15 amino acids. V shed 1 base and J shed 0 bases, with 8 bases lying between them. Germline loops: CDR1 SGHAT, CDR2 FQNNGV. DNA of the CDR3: TGTGCCAGCAGCTTAGGGCAGGAAAGCACAGATACGCAGTATTTT. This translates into CASSLGQESTDTQYF.

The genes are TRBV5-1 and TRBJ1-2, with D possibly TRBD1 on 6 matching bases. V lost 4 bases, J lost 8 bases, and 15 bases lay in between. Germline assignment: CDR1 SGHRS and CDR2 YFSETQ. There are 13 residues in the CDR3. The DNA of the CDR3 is TGCGCCAGCAGCGGGGAAACAGGGACGGGCTACACCTTC. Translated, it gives CASSGETGTGYTF. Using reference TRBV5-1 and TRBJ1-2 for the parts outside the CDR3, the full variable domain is KAGVTQTPRYLIKTRGQQVTLSCSPISGHRSVSWYQQTPGQGLQFLFEYFSETQRNKGNFPGRFSGRQFSNSRSEMNVSTLELGDSALYLCASSGETGTGYTFGSGTRLTVV.

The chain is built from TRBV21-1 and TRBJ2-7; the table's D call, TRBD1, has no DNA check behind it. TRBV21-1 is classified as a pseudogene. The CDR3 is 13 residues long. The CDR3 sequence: CASSSSRGHEQYF. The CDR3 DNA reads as TGTGCCAGCAGCTCCTCCAGGGGCCACGAGCAGTACTTC.

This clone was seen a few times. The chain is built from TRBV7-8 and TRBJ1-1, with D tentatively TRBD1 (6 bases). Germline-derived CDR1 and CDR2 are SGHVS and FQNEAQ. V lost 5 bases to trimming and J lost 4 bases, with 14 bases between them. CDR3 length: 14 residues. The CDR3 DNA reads TGTGCCAGCAGCCGAGTCAGGGGAACCACTGAAGCTTTCTTT. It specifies CASSRVRGTTEAFF.